One and the same sample provided the 27 T cell receptor beta chains below, sequenced in a study of CD8 T cells in ankylosing spondylitis. One entry per CDR3 protein, called by TCRdb with MiXCR from the 5' RACE reads. The sample includes some 130,000 distinct CDR3 sequences, roughly 7.7% of them seen just once. Sequenced material: synovial fluid, either unsorted or a sorted T cell fraction (not recorded which). The receptors shown here come from a male donor with ankylosing spondylitis.

This clonotype was observed at least ten times. The chain joins TRBV7-2 to TRBJ1-3, with D uncertain. The germline V gene has CDR1 SGHTA and CDR2 FQGNSA. V dropped 6 bases and J dropped 4 bases, with 13 bases sitting between them. CDR3 length: 14 residues. CDR3 sequence reads: CASSTDMAGNTIYF. The CDR3 nucleotides read TGTGCCAGCAGTACCGACATGGCCGGAAACACCATATATTTT.

This clonotype was seen many times. The V gene is TRBV18, the J gene TRBJ2-7, with 7 bases identical to TRBD1. J lost 3 bases, V lost 0 bases, and 5 bases had no gene match. The germline V gene has CDR1 KGHSH and CDR2 LQKENI. The CDR3 has 15 amino acids. The DNA of the CDR3 is TGTGCCAGCTCACCACCAGGACAGGCACACTACGAGCAGTACTTC. This translates into CASSPPGQAHYEQYF.

This clonotype was seen repeatedly, ten times or more. V gene TRBV7-2 combines with J gene TRBJ2-7; D unresolved. V was shortened by 2 bases and J by 6 bases, with 11 bases between the two germline ends. The CDR3 spans 13 residues. Germline CDR1 SGHTA, CDR2 FQGNSA. DNA of the CDR3: TGTGCCAGCAGCTTACATCAGCGATCCGAGCAGTACTTC. It specifies CASSLHQRSEQYF.

This clonotype was detected ten times or more. This chain links TRBV20-1 with TRBJ1-2; D call uncertain. The length of the CDR3 is 12 residues. The germline V and J ends were trimmed by 6 bases and 2 bases, with 10 bases remaining between them. CDR1 is DFQATT and CDR2 is SNEGSKA in the germline V gene (reference sequence). The CDR3 loop is CSATSSNYGYTF. The CDR3 bases are TGCAGTGCCACTTCTAGCAACTATGGCTACACCTTC.

CDR3 in amino acids: CASSPLSRYNEQFF. CDR3 DNA sequence: TGTGCCAGCTCACCACTTTCGAGATACAATGAGCAGTTCTTC. The gene calls are TRBV18 and TRBJ2-1; D is ambiguous. The germline V gene encodes CDR1 KGHSH and CDR2 LQKENI. The CDR3 length is 14 residues. The V end lost 1 base, the J end lost 4 bases, and 8 bases lay between the germline ends.

This clonotype was recorded at least ten times. The chain links TRBV28 to TRBJ2-7; D is possibly TRBD1 (6 bases). Trimming removed 6 bases from V and 6 bases from J, with 15 bases in between. Germline V gene lookup returns CDR1 MDHEN and CDR2 SYDVKM. The CDR3 length is 13 residues. The CDR3 nucleotides read TGTGCCAGCAGCCCGGGACATCGGGGCGAGCAGTACTTC. This sequence encodes CASSPGHRGEQYF. Drawing the rest from reference TRBV28 and TRBJ2-7, the complete variable domain is DVKVTQSSRYLVKRTGEKVFLECVQDMDHENMFWYRQDPGLGLRLIYFSYDVKMKEKGDIPEGYSVSREKKERFSLILESASTNQTSMYLCASSPGHRGEQYFGPGTRLTVT.

This chain joins TRBV11-1 and TRBJ2-7; the D gene is possibly TRBD1 (6 bases). Trimming took 1 base from V and 9 from J, leaving 13 bases between them. The germline CDR1 and CDR2 sequences are SGHAT and FQDESV (reference sequence). The CDR3 contains 13 residues. The CDR3 region is CASSLGPTGRQYF. The CDR3 bases are TGTGCCAGCAGCTTAGGCCCTACAGGGCGGCAGTACTTC.

This clonotype was seen at least ten times. CDR3 sequence: CASSLLNERNLNEQFF. In DNA form, the CDR3 reads TGTGCCAGCAGTTTATTAAACGAGCGGAACCTTAATGAGCAGTTCTTC. The gene calls are TRBV28 and TRBJ2-1; TRBD2 might be the D (5 bases). V shed 1 base and J shed 7 bases, with 17 bases lying between them. The CDR3 runs 16 residues. Germline V gene sequence: CDR1 MDHEN, CDR2 SYDVKM.

This clonotype was counted ten times or more. The chain is built from TRBV7-2 and TRBJ1-1; D not resolved. The germline V and J ends were trimmed by 1 base and 7 bases, with 13 bases remaining between them. Germline CDR1 is SGHTA and CDR2 is FQGNSA. The CDR3 is 14 amino acids. The CDR3 region has the DNA TGTGCCAGCAGCTTAGGTGCCCCGGCTAATGAAGCTTTCTTT. Translated: CASSLGAPANEAFF.

This clonotype was counted ten times or more. The V and J genes are TRBV4-2 and TRBJ2-1, with D uncertain. The CDR3 totals 15 residues. Trimming stripped 1 base from V and 3 bases from J, with 10 bases between. The germline V gene encodes CDR1 LGHNA and CDR2 YNFKEQ. The DNA for the CDR3 is TGTGCCAGCAGCCAAGGGAGACGGAACTACAATGAGCAGTTCTTC. Protein: CASSQGRRNYNEQFF.

At least ten counts were recorded for this clonotype. The chain links TRBV5-1 to TRBJ1-1; 9 bases line up with TRBD1. The CDR3 loop spans 16 amino acids. V lost 2 bases to trimming and J lost 5 bases; unmatched junction nucleotides: 10. Germline assignment: CDR1 SGHRS and CDR2 YFSETQ. This CDR3 reads CASSLLPLGTGTEAFF. Here the CDR3 DNA reads TGCGCCAGCAGCTTACTTCCCCTAGGGACAGGGACTGAAGCTTTCTTT.

The rearrangement links TRBV27 to TRBJ2-5; 7 bases align to TRBD2. Germline CDR1 is MNHEY and CDR2 is SMNVEV (reference sequence). With V trimmed by 5 bases and J by 4 bases, 7 bases remained unmatched. The CDR3 totals 14 residues. CDR3 amino acids: CASSPQWGGETQYF. The CDR3 nucleotides are TGTGCCAGCAGTCCCCAATGGGGGGGAGAGACCCAGTACTTC.

V is TRBV6-1 and J is TRBJ1-1; a weak D match, TRBD1 (5 bases). CDR3 length: 13 residues. Between the trimmed V and J ends, which lost 5 bases and 0 bases, there was a span of 7 bases. Germline assignment: CDR1 MNHNS and CDR2 SASEGT. CDR3 residues: CASSQQVNTEAFF. The CDR3 coding sequence is TGTGCCAGCAGTCAACAGGTGAACACTGAAGCTTTCTTT.

This clonotype was seen only a few times. This chain links TRBV28 with TRBJ1-5; D is ambiguous. This CDR3 region has 12 residues. Germline lookup yields CDR1 MDHEN and CDR2 SYDVKM. Trimming cost V 7 bases and J 7 bases, with 11 bases left between them. The chain's CDR3 is CASTSRWQPQHF. CDR3 coding DNA: TGTGCCAGCACCTCCCGTTGGCAGCCCCAGCATTTT.

This clonotype turned up a few times. The chain has TRBV5-1 and TRBJ2-1, with TRBD2 matching over 10 bases. V lost 0 bases, J lost 10 bases, and 7 bases stayed unmatched. The germline V gene has CDR1 SGHRS and CDR2 YFSETQ. The CDR3 contains 15 residues. CDR3 amino acids: CASSLELAGGGEQFF. For the CDR3, the DNA is TGCGCCAGCAGCTTGGAATTAGCGGGAGGCGGCGAGCAGTTCTTC.

In its sample, this clonotype was seen many times. V is TRBV4-1 and J is TRBJ1-2; TRBD1 matches at 9 bases. The CDR3 totals 14 residues. Germline CDR1 MGHRA, CDR2 YSYEKL. The V gene end was trimmed by 3 bases and the J gene end by 8 bases; junction bases not matched to a gene: 7. CDR3: CASSQSTGGVGYTF. The CDR3, as DNA: TGCGCCAGCAGCCAGTCGACAGGGGGTGTCGGCTACACCTTC.

The CDR3 loop is CATSEGSSYGYTF. CDR3 DNA sequence: TGTGCCACCAGTGAGGGTTCATCCTATGGCTACACCTTC. The chain employs TRBV24-1 and TRBJ1-2; D not certain. Deletions cut 4 bases from V and 4 bases from J, with 9 bases between. The CDR3 is 13 residues long. CDR1 is KGHDR and CDR2 is SFDVKD in the germline V gene.

The table lists this clonotype with a few counts. The chain combines TRBV10-3 with TRBJ1-1; TRBD1 might be the D (5 bases). V was cut by 0 bases and J by 5 bases, with 13 bases left in between. The CDR3 loop spans 15 amino acids. Germline V CDR1 and CDR2: ENHRY, SYGVKD. Here the CDR3 DNA reads TGTGCCATCAGTGAGTCGACCAGGGAGTGGACTGAAGCTTTCTTT. Its protein is CAISESTREWTEAFF.

This clonotype appeared many times. The chain uses TRBV20-1 and TRBJ1-6; unclear D gene. CDR3 length: 11 residues. Germline-derived CDR1 and CDR2 are DFQATT and SNEGSKA (reference sequence). Trimming stripped 5 bases from V and 10 bases from J, with 9 bases between. The CDR3 reads CSALAGSPLHF. CDR3 in DNA: TGCAGTGCTCTGGCGGGGTCACCCCTCCACTTT.

The chain couples TRBV5-1 to TRBJ2-3, with 7 positions matching TRBD1. The CDR3 covers 14 residues. V was pared by 4 bases and J by 3 bases, with 5 bases of the junction left unmatched. Germline CDR1 and CDR2: SGHRS and YFSETQ. CDR3: CASSVLQGTDTQYF. The DNA for the CDR3 is TGCGCCAGCAGCGTACTACAGGGGACAGATACGCAGTATTTT.

This clonotype was seen repeatedly, ten times or more. This chain links TRBV6-5 with TRBJ2-5; the D call may be TRBD1 or TRBD2 (5 bases each). The CDR3 has 15 amino acids. The V gene's germline CDR1 is MNHEY and CDR2 SVGAGI. V was trimmed by 6 bases and J by 2 bases, leaving 16 bases between them. The CDR3 region is CASRQLGTSQETQYF. The CDR3 region has the DNA TGTGCCAGCAGGCAACTCGGGACGTCGCAAGAGACCCAGTACTTC.

This clonotype has a count of ten or more. The chain is built from TRBV7-2 and TRBJ2-1; 10 bases map to TRBD2. J gave up 1 base and V 10 bases, and 4 bases lay outside the gene matches. CDR1 is SGHTA and CDR2 is FQGNSA in the germline V gene. The CDR3 loop spans 14 amino acids. CDR3 sequence: CAIKRGGSYNEQFF. CDR3 coding DNA: TGTGCCATCAAGCGGGGGGGATCCTACAATGAGCAGTTCTTC.

A few counts support this clonotype. V and J are TRBV7-2 and TRBJ1-1; D is perhaps TRBD1 (6 bases). The CDR3 extends over 15 amino acids. The V gene lost 5 bases and the J gene lost 4 bases, with 17 bases spanning the gap. Germline-derived CDR1 and CDR2 are SGHTA and FQGNSA. This chain's CDR3 is CASSPYREKGTEAFF. DNA for the CDR3: TGTGCCAGCAGCCCATACAGGGAAAAGGGCACTGAAGCTTTCTTT.

V gene TRBV28 combines with J gene TRBJ2-4; weak D call: TRBD2 (5 bases). Trimming took 6 bases from V and 8 from J, leaving 14 bases between them. Germline V gene data show CDR1 as MDHEN and CDR2 as SYDVKM. The CDR3 contains 13 residues. CDR3 bases: TGTGCCAGCAGCCGGACTGGTATTGACATTCAGTACTTC. It yields the protein CASSRTGIDIQYF.

The V gene is TRBV4-2, the J gene TRBJ2-6; unclear D gene. The germline gives CDR1 LGHNA, CDR2 YNFKEQ. V gave up 1 base and J gave up 0 bases, with 4 bases separating them. This CDR3 contains 15 residues. CDR3 loop: CASSQVSSGANVLTF. The CDR3 DNA reads as TGTGCCAGCAGCCAAGTTAGCTCTGGGGCCAACGTCCTGACTTTC.

There are many counts of this clonotype. The V call is TRBV25-1, the J call TRBJ2-7, with 9 bases that match TRBD1. This CDR3 spans 14 amino acids. Germline CDR1 reads MGHDK; CDR2 reads SYGVNS. Unmatched junction bases numbered 7, after V lost 6 bases and J lost 4 bases. The CDR3 bases are TGTGCCAGCAGGGGTCGGGACAGGGAATACGAGCAGTACTTC. Protein product: CASRGRDREYEQYF.

The V gene is TRBV6-2 or TRBV6-3, the J gene TRBJ1-1; 7 nucleotides match TRBD1. Germline CDR1 reads MNHEY; CDR2 reads SVGEGT. The CDR3 consists of 13 residues. V was pared by 6 bases and J by 1 base, with 2 bases of the junction left unmatched. The CDR3: CASSRGENTEAFF. CDR3 sequence (DNA): TGTGCCAGCAGCAGGGGGGAGAACACTGAAGCTTTCTTT.